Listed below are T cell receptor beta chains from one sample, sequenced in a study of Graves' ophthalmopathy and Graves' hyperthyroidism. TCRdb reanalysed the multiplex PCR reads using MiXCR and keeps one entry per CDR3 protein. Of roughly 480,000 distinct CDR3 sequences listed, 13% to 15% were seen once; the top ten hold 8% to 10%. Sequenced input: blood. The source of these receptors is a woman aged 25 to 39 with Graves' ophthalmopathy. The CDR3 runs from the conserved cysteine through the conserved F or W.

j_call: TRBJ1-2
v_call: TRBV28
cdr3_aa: CASSLLGNGYGYTF

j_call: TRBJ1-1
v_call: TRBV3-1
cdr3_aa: CASSPSGVTGVQAFF

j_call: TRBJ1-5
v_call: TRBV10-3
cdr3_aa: CAIAGQGRNQPQHF

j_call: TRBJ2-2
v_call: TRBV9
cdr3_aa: CASSRGGGANTGELFF

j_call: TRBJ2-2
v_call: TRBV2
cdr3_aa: CASSEGGRGLNGELFF

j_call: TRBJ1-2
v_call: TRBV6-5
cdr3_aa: CASSYSRGDIYGYTF

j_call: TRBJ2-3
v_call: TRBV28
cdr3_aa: CASSLEIGQGALDADTQYF

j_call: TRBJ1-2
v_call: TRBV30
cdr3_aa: CAWIPDRANYGYTF

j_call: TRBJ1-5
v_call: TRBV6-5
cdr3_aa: CASSYNRQGVQPQHF

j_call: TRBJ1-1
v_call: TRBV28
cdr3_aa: CASSGGENTEAFF

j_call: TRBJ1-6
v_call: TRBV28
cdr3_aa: CASSLRQGRAPLHF

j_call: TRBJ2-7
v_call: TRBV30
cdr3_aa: CAFEGQFAYEQYF

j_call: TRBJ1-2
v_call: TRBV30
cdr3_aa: CAWADSNYGYTF

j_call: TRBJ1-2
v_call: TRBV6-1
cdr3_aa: CASRTIRTDGGIGYTF

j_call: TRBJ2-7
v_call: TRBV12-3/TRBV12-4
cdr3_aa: CASSSGTTSREQYF

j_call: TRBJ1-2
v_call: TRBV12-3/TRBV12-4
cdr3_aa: CASSLGGVRYGYTF

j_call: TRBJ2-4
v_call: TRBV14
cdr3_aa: CASSQRIGENIQYF

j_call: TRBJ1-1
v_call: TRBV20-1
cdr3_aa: CSALTGVGTEAFF

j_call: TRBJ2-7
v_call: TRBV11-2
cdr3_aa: CASRSRLAGTGEQYF

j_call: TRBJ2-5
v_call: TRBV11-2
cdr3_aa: CASSPSPAQTQYF

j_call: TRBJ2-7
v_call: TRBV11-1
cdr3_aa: CASSVSGTRRTYEQYF

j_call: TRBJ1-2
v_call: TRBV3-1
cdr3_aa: CASSQDEQGRTYGYTF

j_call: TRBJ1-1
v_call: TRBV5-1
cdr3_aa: CASSLGQGPLTEAFF

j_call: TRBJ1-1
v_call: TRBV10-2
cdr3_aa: CASTPGRRNTEAFF

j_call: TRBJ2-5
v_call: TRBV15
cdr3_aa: CATSKIAGETQYF

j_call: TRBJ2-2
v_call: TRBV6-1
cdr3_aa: CASSRTVLGELFF

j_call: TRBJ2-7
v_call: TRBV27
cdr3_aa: CASSPGQGQYF

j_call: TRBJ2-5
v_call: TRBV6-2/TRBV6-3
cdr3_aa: CASSYDAEEETQYF

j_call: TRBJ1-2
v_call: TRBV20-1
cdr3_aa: CSALTRVSNYGYTF

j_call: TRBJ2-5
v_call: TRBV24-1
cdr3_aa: CATSDFLAGPQETQYF

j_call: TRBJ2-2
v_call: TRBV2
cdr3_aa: CASSVRDTGELFF

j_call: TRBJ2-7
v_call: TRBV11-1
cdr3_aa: CASSSFGTETYEQYF

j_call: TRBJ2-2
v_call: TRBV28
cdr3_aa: CASSLILGTTGELFF

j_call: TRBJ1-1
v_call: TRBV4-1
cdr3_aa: CASSQMGTEGTEAFF

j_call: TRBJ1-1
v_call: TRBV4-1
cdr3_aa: CASSRFPGQGVLEAFF

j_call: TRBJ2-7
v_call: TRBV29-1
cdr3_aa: CSVETSGTTYEQYF

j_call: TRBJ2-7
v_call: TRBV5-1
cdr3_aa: CASSVFAGTVSSYEQYF

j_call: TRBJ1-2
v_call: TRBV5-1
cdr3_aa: CASNSGTGSGGYTF

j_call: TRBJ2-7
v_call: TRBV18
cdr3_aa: CASSSSSGGLYEQYF

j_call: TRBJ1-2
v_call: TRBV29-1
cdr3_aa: CSVRQGEGYTF

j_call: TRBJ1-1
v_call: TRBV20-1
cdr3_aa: CSARMGILNTEAFF

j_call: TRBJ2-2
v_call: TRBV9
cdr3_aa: CASSVEGVTGGELFF